The sequence of this T cell receptor (beta chain) was determined in a study of tumor-infiltrating lymphocytes in primary liver carcinoma. The overall study: Staging of the tumors gave T1-T3 N0M0, with widths of roughly 4 to 11 cm.

With V trimmed by 3 bases and J by 11 bases, 18 bases remained unmatched. This CDR3 contains 16 residues. Extraction also yielded germline DNA, while blood RNA was obtained from unsorted whole blood. Findings and limits, study-wide: Tumor-adjacent and tumor-blood pairs shared less of their repertoires than tumor region pairs shared. Blood trailed tumors significantly in top-250-clone fraction (p = 0.039).

About this clonotype itself: The antigen is unknown.

Researchers generated TCR beta cDNA from approximately 520 ng of total RNA, relying on a constant-region primer. Nested multiplex PCR, run for three rounds with slightly modified ARM-PCR, yielded TCR beta libraries. For 10 cycles apiece, the opening two PCR rounds ran with TRBV1-TRBV30 forward primers and a C-beta reverse primer. TCRdb used MiXCR to reprocess the multiplex PCR reads, holding one entry per CDR3 protein. The sample records 330,000 or so distinct CDR3 sequences, about 65% being singletons. The chain uses TRBV12-3 or TRBV12-4 and TRBJ2-7; 8 bases agree with TRBD1. This sequence was found in a man aged 35-49 years with primary liver carcinoma and hepatitis B virus infection. The sample consisted of peripheral blood. This chain's CDR3 is CASSFLPPGGASQKYF. CDR3 DNA: TGTGCCAGCAGTTTCCTGCCTCCAGGGGGCGCTTCGCAGAAGTACTTC.